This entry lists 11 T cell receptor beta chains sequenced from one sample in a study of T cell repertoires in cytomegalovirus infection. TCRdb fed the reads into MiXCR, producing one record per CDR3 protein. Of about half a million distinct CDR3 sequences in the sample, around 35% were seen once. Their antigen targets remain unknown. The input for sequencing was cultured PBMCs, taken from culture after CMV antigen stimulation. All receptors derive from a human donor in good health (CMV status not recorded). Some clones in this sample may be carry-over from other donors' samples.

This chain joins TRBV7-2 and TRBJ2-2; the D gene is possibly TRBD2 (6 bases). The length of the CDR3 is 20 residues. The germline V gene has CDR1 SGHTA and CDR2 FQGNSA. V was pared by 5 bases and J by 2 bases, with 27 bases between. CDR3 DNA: TGTGCCAGCAGCCCCCTTTATAGACTAGTCCCATCTCCCAACACCGGGGAGCTGTTTTTT. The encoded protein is CASSPLYRLVPSPNTGELFF.

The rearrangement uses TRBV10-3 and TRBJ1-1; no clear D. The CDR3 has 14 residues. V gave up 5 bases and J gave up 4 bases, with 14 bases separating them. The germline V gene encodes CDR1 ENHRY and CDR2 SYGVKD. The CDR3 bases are TGTGCCATCAGTTCCCCCTTAACGGGCACTGAAGCTTTCTTT. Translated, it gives CAISSPLTGTEAFF.

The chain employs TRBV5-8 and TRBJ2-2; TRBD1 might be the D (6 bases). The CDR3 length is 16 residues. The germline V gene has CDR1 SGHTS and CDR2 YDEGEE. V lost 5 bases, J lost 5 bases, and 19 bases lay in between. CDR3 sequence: CASRTTGFPMTGELFF. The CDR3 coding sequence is TGTGCCAGCAGAACCACAGGGTTTCCTATGACCGGGGAGCTGTTTTTT.

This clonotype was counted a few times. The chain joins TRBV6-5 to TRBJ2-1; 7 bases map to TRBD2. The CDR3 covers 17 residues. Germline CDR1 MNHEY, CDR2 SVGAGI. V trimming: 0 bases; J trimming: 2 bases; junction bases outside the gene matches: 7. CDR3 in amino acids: CASSYSVGRVAYNEQFF. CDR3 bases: TGTGCCAGCAGTTACTCAGTGGGGAGGGTGGCCTACAATGAGCAGTTCTTC.

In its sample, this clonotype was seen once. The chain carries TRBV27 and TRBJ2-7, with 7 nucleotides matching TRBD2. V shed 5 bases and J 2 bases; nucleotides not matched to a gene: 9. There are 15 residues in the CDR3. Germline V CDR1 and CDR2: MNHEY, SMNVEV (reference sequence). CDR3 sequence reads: CASSHGASGTYEQYF. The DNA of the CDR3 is TGTGCCAGCAGTCATGGGGCTAGCGGTACCTACGAGCAGTACTTC.

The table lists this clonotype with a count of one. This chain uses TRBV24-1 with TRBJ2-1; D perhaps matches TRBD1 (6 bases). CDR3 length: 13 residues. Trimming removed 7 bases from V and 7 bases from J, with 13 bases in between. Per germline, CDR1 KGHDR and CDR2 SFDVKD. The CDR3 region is CATRSGTSNEQFF. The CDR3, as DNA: TGTGCCACCAGATCCGGGACATCGAATGAGCAGTTCTTC.

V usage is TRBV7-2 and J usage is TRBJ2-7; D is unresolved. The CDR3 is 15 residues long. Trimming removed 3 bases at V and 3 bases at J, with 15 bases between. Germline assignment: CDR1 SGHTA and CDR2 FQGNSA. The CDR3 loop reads CASSFSGENHYEQYF. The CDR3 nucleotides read TGTGCCAGCAGCTTTTCCGGCGAAAATCACTACGAGCAGTACTTC.

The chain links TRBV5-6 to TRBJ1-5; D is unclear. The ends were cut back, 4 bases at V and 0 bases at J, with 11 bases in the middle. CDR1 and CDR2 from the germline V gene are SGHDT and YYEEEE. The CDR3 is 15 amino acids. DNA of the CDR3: TGTGCCAGCAGCCTGACGGACTATAGCAATCAGCCCCAGCATTTT. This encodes CASSLTDYSNQPQHF.

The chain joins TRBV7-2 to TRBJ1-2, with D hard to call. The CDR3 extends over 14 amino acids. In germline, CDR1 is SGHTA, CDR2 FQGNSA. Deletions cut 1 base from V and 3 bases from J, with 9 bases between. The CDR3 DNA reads TGTGCCAGCAGCTTAGAGTTCGGGCACTATGGCTACACCTTC. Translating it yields CASSLEFGHYGYTF.

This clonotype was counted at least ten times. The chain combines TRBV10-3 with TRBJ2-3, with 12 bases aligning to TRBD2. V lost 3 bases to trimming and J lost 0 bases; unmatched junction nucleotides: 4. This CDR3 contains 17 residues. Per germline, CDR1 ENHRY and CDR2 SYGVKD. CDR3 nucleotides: TGTGCCATCAGTGACTGGACTAGCGGGGATAGCACAGATACGCAGTATTTT. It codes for CAISDWTSGDSTDTQYF.

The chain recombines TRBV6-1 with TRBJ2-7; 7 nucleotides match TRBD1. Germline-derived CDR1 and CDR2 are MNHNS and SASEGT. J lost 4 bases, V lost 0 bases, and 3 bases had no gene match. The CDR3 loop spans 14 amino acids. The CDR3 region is CASSEAVQGYEQYV. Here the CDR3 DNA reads TGTGCCAGCAGTGAAGCCGTACAGGGGTACGAGCAGTACGTC.